The rows below give T cell receptor beta chains drawn from one sample of a study of blood T cells in healthy people across ages. Using its own MiXCR run on the 5' RACE reads, TCRdb lists one record per CDR3 protein. The sample yields roughly 2 million distinct CDR3 sequences, roughly 52% seen once. The source material was blood. These receptors came from a woman aged 40-49 years in good health. CDR3s include the opening cysteine and the closing phenylalanine or tryptophan. Each record gives: D gene, J gene, V gene, clone size, CDR3 protein, CDR3 DNA. A D gene is named only where the DNA matches it firmly. Expanded clones are given a class, and other clones once, few, many or no size at all.

D: NA
J: TRBJ2-7
V: TRBV5-6
size: NA
CDR3: CASRSWGRDEQYF
DNA: TGTGCCAGCAGGAGCTGGGGAAGGGACGAGCAGTACTTC

D: NA
J: TRBJ2-7
V: TRBV6-6
size: few
CDR3: CASSYRQEATQGNEQYF
DNA: TGTGCCAGCAGTTACCGACAAGAGGCGACCCAAGGGAACGAGCAGTACTTC

D: TRBD2
J: TRBJ2-5
V: TRBV6-2/TRBV6-3
size: NA
CDR3: CASSYRRLAGGLYQETQYF
DNA: TGTGCCAGCAGTTACCGACGACTAGCGGGGGGCTTGTACCAAGAGACCCAGTACTTC

D: NA
J: TRBJ2-7
V: TRBV6-5
size: NA
CDR3: CASSYNGRLEQYF
DNA: TGTGCCAGCAGTTACAACGGCAGACTCGAGCAGTACTTC

D: NA
J: TRBJ2-7
V: TRBV5-1
size: few
CDR3: CASSPFPAGTNNEQYF
DNA: TGCGCCAGCAGCCCCTTCCCGGCGGGGACAAACAACGAGCAGTACTTC

D: NA
J: TRBJ1-2
V: TRBV12-3/TRBV12-4
size: NA
CDR3: CASSLSRGSGYTF
DNA: TGTGCCAGCAGTTTAAGTAGGGGTAGCGGCTACACCTTC

D: TRBD1
J: TRBJ2-1
V: TRBV27
size: NA
CDR3: CASNSRRGQGSDEQFF
DNA: TGTGCCAGCAACTCCCGGCGCGGACAGGGTTCCGATGAGCAGTTCTTC

D: NA
J: TRBJ1-6
V: TRBV6-5
size: NA
CDR3: CASSTRPGVYNSPLHF
DNA: TGTGCCAGCAGTACCCGACCAGGGGTCTATAATTCACCCCTCCACTTT

D: NA
J: TRBJ2-6
V: TRBV9
size: NA
CDR3: CASSVGTGTDLSGASVLTF
DNA: TGTGCCAGCAGCGTAGGAACCGGGACCGACCTCTCTGGGGCCAGCGTCCTGACTTTC

D: NA
J: TRBJ2-3
V: TRBV28
size: few
CDR3: CASSRTRTMSTDTQYF
DNA: TGTGCCAGCAGCCGCACCCGGACAATGAGCACAGATACGCAGTATTTT

D: NA
J: TRBJ2-5
V: TRBV6-1
size: few
CDR3: CASSARTVSWETQYF
DNA: TGTGCCAGCAGTGCTCGGACAGTTAGCTGGGAGACCCAGTACTTC

D: NA
J: TRBJ1-4
V: TRBV12-3/TRBV12-4
size: NA
CDR3: CASSLLGRNEKLFF
DNA: TGTGCCAGCAGTCTTCTGGGGCGGAATGAAAAACTGTTTTTT

D: NA
J: TRBJ1-4
V: TRBV6-2/TRBV6-3
size: NA
CDR3: CASKNHRGSNEKLFF
DNA: TGTGCCAGCAAGAACCACCGGGGGTCTAATGAAAAACTGTTTTTT

D: TRBD1
J: TRBJ2-3
V: TRBV5-1
size: NA
CDR3: CASSKRPGQGASTDTQCF
DNA: TGCGCCAGCAGCAAACGTCCAGGACAGGGGGCTAGCACAGATACGCAGTGTTTT

D: TRBD1
J: TRBJ2-5
V: TRBV29-1
size: NA
CDR3: CSVEKAGGGKTQYF
DNA: TGCAGCGTCGAGAAAGCAGGGGGCGGAAAGACCCAGTACTTC

D: NA
J: TRBJ2-7
V: TRBV12-3/TRBV12-4
size: NA
CDR3: CASSGGSHNEQYF
DNA: TGTGCCAGCAGTGGGGGTTCTCACAATGAGCAGTACTTC

D: NA
J: TRBJ2-1
V: TRBV5-1
size: NA
CDR3: CASSLEAGWGNNEQFF
DNA: TGCGCCAGCAGCTTGGAGGCGGGTTGGGGCAACAATGAGCAGTTCTTC

D: TRBD2
J: TRBJ2-3
V: TRBV6-5
size: NA
CDR3: CASSYPGTSGGITDTQYF
DNA: TGTGCCAGCAGTTACCCGGGGACTAGCGGGGGGATCACAGATACGCAGTATTTT

D: TRBD1
J: TRBJ2-7
V: TRBV10-3
size: many
CDR3: CAISETGGYEQYF
DNA: TGTGCCATCAGTGAGACAGGGGGGTACGAGCAGTACTTC

D: NA
J: TRBJ1-2
V: TRBV20-1
size: NA
CDR3: CSAGLDIYGYTF
DNA: TGCAGTGCTGGACTGGACATTTATGGCTACACCTTC

D: TRBD1
J: TRBJ2-7
V: TRBV7-9
size: NA
CDR3: CASSLGSTGGTYEQYF
DNA: TGTGCCAGCAGCTTAGGATCAACAGGGGGCACCTACGAGCAGTACTTC

D: NA
J: TRBJ2-7
V: TRBV24-1
size: NA
CDR3: CATSDTGTSFGYEQYF
DNA: TGTGCCACCAGTGATACAGGGACGAGCTTTGGATATGAGCAGTACTTC

D: NA
J: TRBJ2-4
V: TRBV20-1
size: NA
CDR3: CSASLSTGQGSIQYF
DNA: TGCAGTGCTAGCCTCAGCACGGGGCAGGGTTCCATTCAGTACTTC

D: TRBD2
J: TRBJ2-3
V: TRBV28
size: NA
CDR3: CAVGDTSGGEKQDTQYF
DNA: TGTGCCGTGGGAGATACTAGCGGGGGGGAAAAGCAAGATACGCAGTATTTT

D: NA
J: TRBJ2-5
V: TRBV15
size: once
CDR3: CATSRVRAAQETQYF
DNA: TGTGCCACCAGCAGAGTCCGGGCGGCTCAAGAGACCCAGTACTTC

D: NA
J: TRBJ2-7
V: TRBV5-1
size: NA
CDR3: CASSLGLLGAYEQYF
DNA: TGCGCCAGCAGCTTGGGGTTACTAGGAGCGTACGAGCAGTACTTC

D: TRBD2
J: TRBJ2-1
V: TRBV5-6
size: few
CDR3: CASSFPSGGAEQFF
DNA: TGTGCCAGCAGCTTCCCTAGCGGGGGGGCGGAGCAGTTCTTC

D: NA
J: TRBJ2-5
V: TRBV6-2/TRBV6-3
size: NA
CDR3: CASSYGGLGMETQYF
DNA: TGTGCCAGCAGTTACGGGGGGCTTGGTATGGAGACCCAGTACTTC

D: TRBD1
J: TRBJ2-3
V: TRBV24-1
size: NA
CDR3: CATRGQGVVNTQYF
DNA: TGTGCCACCAGAGGACAGGGGGTGGTCAATACGCAGTATTTT

D: TRBD2
J: TRBJ2-5
V: TRBV20-1
size: few
CDR3: CSARSGASRETQYF
DNA: TGCAGTGCTAGGAGCGGGGCTAGCCGGGAGACCCAGTACTTC

D: NA
J: TRBJ2-5
V: TRBV7-9
size: NA
CDR3: CASSPRVRGETQYF
DNA: TGTGCCAGCAGTCCTCGTGTGAGAGGAGAGACCCAGTACTTC

D: TRBD1
J: TRBJ1-1
V: TRBV4-2
size: few
CDR3: CASSQEDRDTEAFF
DNA: TGTGCCAGCAGCCAAGAGGACAGGGACACTGAAGCTTTCTTT

D: NA
J: TRBJ1-2
V: TRBV7-9
size: NA
CDR3: CASSPRGGIGVNYGYTF
DNA: TGTGCCAGCAGCCCCCGGGGCGGGATCGGGGTTAACTATGGCTACACCTTC

D: NA
J: TRBJ2-1
V: TRBV14
size: NA
CDR3: CASSPLRSPENEQFF
DNA: TGTGCCAGCAGCCCCCTCCGGAGCCCGGAGAATGAGCAGTTCTTC

D: TRBD2
J: TRBJ2-1
V: TRBV10-2
size: NA
CDR3: CASSERTSGGLDNEQFF
DNA: TGCGCCAGCAGTGAGCGGACTAGCGGGGGGCTCGACAATGAGCAGTTCTTC

D: NA
J: TRBJ2-5
V: TRBV7-2
size: few
CDR3: CASSLSAVQETQYF
DNA: TGTGCCAGCAGCTTATCCGCGGTCCAAGAGACCCAGTACTTC

D: TRBD1
J: TRBJ2-7
V: TRBV28
size: few
CDR3: CASSVQGKSSYEQYF
DNA: TGTGCCAGCAGTGTACAGGGGAAGAGCTCCTACGAGCAGTACTTC

D: NA
J: TRBJ2-1
V: TRBV29-1
size: NA
CDR3: CSVGGFFHNEQFF
DNA: TGCAGCGTTGGGGGGTTTTTTCACAATGAGCAGTTCTTC

D: NA
J: TRBJ1-4
V: TRBV20-1
size: NA
CDR3: CSAIRLSTNEKLFF
DNA: TGCAGTGCTATCAGGCTCTCAACTAATGAAAAACTGTTTTTT

D: TRBD1
J: TRBJ1-2
V: TRBV7-2
size: few
CDR3: CASSTTGTENTF
DNA: TGTGCCAGCTCAACGACAGGGACAGAGAACACCTTC

D: TRBD2
J: TRBJ2-1
V: TRBV7-8
size: NA
CDR3: CASHPTTLAGGNEQFF
DNA: TGTGCCAGCCACCCTACAACACTAGCGGGGGGAAATGAGCAGTTCTTC

D: NA
J: TRBJ2-5
V: TRBV28
size: NA
CDR3: CASSLSPLRTETQYF
DNA: TGTGCCAGCAGTTTATCCCCCCTCCGGACCGAGACCCAGTACTTC

D: NA
J: TRBJ2-3
V: TRBV7-2
size: NA
CDR3: CASSLAPPGPNTQYF
DNA: TGTGCCAGCAGCTTAGCGCCCCCTGGACCAAATACGCAGTATTTT

D: NA
J: TRBJ2-1
V: TRBV6-6
size: few
CDR3: CASNQLAVDEQFF
DNA: TGTGCCAGCAACCAGTTGGCGGTAGATGAGCAGTTCTTC

D: NA
J: TRBJ2-3
V: TRBV27
size: few
CDR3: CASSLRGGTSTDTQYF
DNA: TGTGCCAGCAGCTTGAGGGGGGGTACTAGCACAGATACGCAGTATTTT

D: NA
J: TRBJ2-1
V: TRBV27
size: NA
CDR3: CASSSTSYPYNEQFF
DNA: TGTGCCAGCAGTTCGACTTCTTATCCCTACAATGAGCAGTTCTTC

D: NA
J: TRBJ1-2
V: TRBV7-2
size: NA
CDR3: CASSFSAGRRGGYTF
DNA: TGTGCCAGCAGCTTTTCTGCGGGGCGTCGAGGAGGCTACACCTTC

D: NA
J: TRBJ2-1
V: TRBV20-1
size: NA
CDR3: CSARPISYNEQFF
DNA: TGCAGTGCTAGACCTATCTCCTACAATGAGCAGTTCTTC

D: NA
J: TRBJ1-2
V: TRBV9
size: NA
CDR3: CASSGPSGVDYGYTF
DNA: TGTGCCAGCAGCGGTCCCTCGGGGGTTGACTATGGCTACACCTTC

D: NA
J: TRBJ1-2
V: TRBV7-9
size: few
CDR3: CASRPTTGWIYGYTF
DNA: TGTGCCAGCAGACCTACTACGGGGTGGATCTATGGCTACACCTTC

D: TRBD1
J: TRBJ2-5
V: TRBV7-2
size: few
CDR3: CASSLLRTGPQETQYF
DNA: TGTGCCAGCAGCCTCCTACGGACAGGGCCCCAAGAGACCCAGTACTTC

D: TRBD1
J: TRBJ2-1
V: TRBV28
size: NA
CDR3: CASSLYRGLYNEQFF
DNA: TGTGCCAGCAGTCTTTACAGGGGCCTCTACAATGAGCAGTTCTTC

D: TRBD2
J: TRBJ2-5
V: TRBV7-8
size: few
CDR3: CASSTGLEETQYF
DNA: TGTGCCAGCAGCACGGGACTAGAAGAGACCCAGTACTTC

D: NA
J: TRBJ1-5
V: TRBV13
size: NA
CDR3: CASSIGGAGYSNQPQHF
DNA: TGTGCCAGCAGTATAGGGGGGGCCGGGTATAGCAATCAGCCCCAGCATTTT

D: TRBD1
J: TRBJ1-6
V: TRBV5-1
size: NA
CDR3: CASSLTTGTGNSPLHF
DNA: TGCGCCAGCAGCTTGACTACGGGGACAGGGAATTCACCCCTCCACTTT

D: NA
J: TRBJ2-3
V: TRBV6-5
size: few
CDR3: CASSPYREDTQYF
DNA: TGTGCCAGCAGTCCCTACAGGGAAGATACGCAGTATTTT

D: TRBD1
J: TRBJ2-3
V: TRBV6-1
size: few
CDR3: CASRRPGQASDTQYF
DNA: TGTGCCAGCAGAAGACCGGGACAGGCGTCAGATACGCAGTATTTT

D: TRBD1
J: TRBJ2-5
V: TRBV24-1
size: NA
CDR3: CATSDLDRGDNEQYF
DNA: TGTGCCACCAGTGACCTCGACAGGGGGGACAATGAGCAGTACTTC

D: NA
J: TRBJ2-6
V: TRBV12-3/TRBV12-4
size: few
CDR3: CASSLQSGANVLTF
DNA: TGTGCCAGCAGTTTACAGTCTGGGGCCAACGTCCTGACTTTC

D: NA
J: TRBJ2-4
V: TRBV5-1
size: NA
CDR3: CASSPGGRSTGQYF
DNA: TGCGCCAGCAGCCCAGGGGGGCGGTCCACAGGGCAGTACTTC